Below, 9 T cell receptor beta chains from the same sample are listed, as sequenced in a study of immune evolution from preneoplasia to lung adenocarcinoma. Using immunoSEQ multiplex PCR, the repertoire was profiled, and TCRdb retains in-frame clones only, with some absent. Found here are thousands of clones, 45% to 55% of them singletons; the top ten hold 20% to 30%. The specimen sequenced was FFPE normal lung tissue adjacent to the tumor. The receptors were sampled from a person aged 45 to 59 with lung adenocarcinoma.

V usage is TRBV30 and J usage is TRBJ2-7; maybe TRBD2 (5 bases). The germline CDR1 and CDR2 sequences are GTSNPN and SVGIG (reference sequence). Trimming removed 3 bases from V and 3 bases from J, with 12 bases in between. The CDR3 has 13 amino acids. CDR3 protein: CAWSQDRGYEQYF. CDR3 DNA sequence: TGTGCCTGGAGCCAAGACCGGGGCTACGAGCAGTACTTC.

The CDR3: CASSPRDSGILTQYF. CDR3 sequence (DNA): TGTGCCAGCAGCCCCCGGGACTCGGGTATTTTAACCCAGTACTTC. The V and J genes are TRBV9 and TRBJ2-5; possibly TRBD2 for D (6 bases). CDR3 length: 15 residues. Germline V gene lookup returns CDR1 SGDLS and CDR2 YYNGEE. V dropped 4 bases and J dropped 8 bases, with 21 bases sitting between them.

The chain joins TRBV5-1 to TRBJ1-1; TRBD1 matches 8 bases. Germline V CDR1 and CDR2: SGHRS, YFSETQ. V lost 4 bases, J lost 5 bases, and 10 bases stayed unmatched. The CDR3 spans 15 residues. CDR3 residues: CASSPGTGQGTEAFF. The DNA of the CDR3 is TGCGCCAGCAGCCCTGGGACAGGCCAAGGGACTGAAGCTTTCTTT.

The chain uses TRBV30 and TRBJ1-1, with 8 bases aligning to TRBD1. The V gene's germline CDR1 is GTSNPN and CDR2 SVGIG (reference sequence). Losses at the gene ends were 2 bases for V and 8 bases for J; bases not matched to a gene: 4. The CDR3 extends over 12 amino acids. In DNA form, the CDR3 reads TGTGCCTGGAGTAAACAGGGGGGGGAAGCTTTCTTT. It codes for CAWSKQGGEAFF.

This clone was observed a handful of times. V gene TRBV7-9 combines with J gene TRBJ2-7; 13 positions agree with TRBD2. The length of the CDR3 is 16 residues. Germline V gives CDR1 SEHNR, CDR2 FQNEAQ (reference sequence). V lost 5 bases, J lost 5 bases, and 9 bases stayed unmatched. The CDR3 spells CASSPTSGRPKNEQYF. The CDR3 bases are TGTGCCAGCAGCCCGACTAGCGGGAGGCCTAAAAACGAGCAGTACTTC.

This clone occurred a few times. The V gene is TRBV27, the J gene TRBJ1-6; D unclear. V gave up 2 bases and J gave up 5 bases, with 4 bases separating them. Germline V lookup: CDR1 MNHEY, CDR2 SMNVEV (reference sequence). The CDR3 consists of 13 residues. The CDR3 spells CASSLQNNSPLHF. CDR3 coding DNA: TGTGCCAGCAGTTTACAAAATAATTCACCCCTCCACTTT.

The chain joins TRBV15 to TRBJ2-7; a possible D gene is TRBD2 (5 bases). V lost 0 bases and J lost 6, with 15 bases in between. There are 15 residues in the CDR3. CDR1 and CDR2 (germline): LNHNV, YYDKDF (reference sequence). The DNA for the CDR3 is TGTGCCACCAGCAGAGATCGCGGGTTGAAGAGCGAGCAGTACTTC. It codes for CATSRDRGLKSEQYF.

This rearrangement joins TRBV29-1 to TRBJ1-2; 10 bases fit TRBD1. V shed 7 bases and J 0 bases; nucleotides not matched to a gene: 5. Germline V gene lookup returns CDR1 SQVTM and CDR2 ANQGSEA. The CDR3 is 14 amino acids. The CDR3 loop is CSAPGQGTNYGYTF. DNA of the CDR3: TGCAGCGCCCCGGGACAGGGGACTAACTATGGCTACACCTTC.

The CDR3 spells CASRSAAYEQYF. CDR3 DNA sequence: TGTGCCAGTCGATCGGCGGCCTACGAGCAGTACTTC. The rearrangement links TRBV2 to TRBJ2-7, with D uncertain. CDR1 SNHLY and CDR2 FYNNEI come from the germline V gene. This CDR3 spans 12 amino acids. The germline V and J ends were trimmed by 9 bases and 2 bases, with 11 bases remaining between them.